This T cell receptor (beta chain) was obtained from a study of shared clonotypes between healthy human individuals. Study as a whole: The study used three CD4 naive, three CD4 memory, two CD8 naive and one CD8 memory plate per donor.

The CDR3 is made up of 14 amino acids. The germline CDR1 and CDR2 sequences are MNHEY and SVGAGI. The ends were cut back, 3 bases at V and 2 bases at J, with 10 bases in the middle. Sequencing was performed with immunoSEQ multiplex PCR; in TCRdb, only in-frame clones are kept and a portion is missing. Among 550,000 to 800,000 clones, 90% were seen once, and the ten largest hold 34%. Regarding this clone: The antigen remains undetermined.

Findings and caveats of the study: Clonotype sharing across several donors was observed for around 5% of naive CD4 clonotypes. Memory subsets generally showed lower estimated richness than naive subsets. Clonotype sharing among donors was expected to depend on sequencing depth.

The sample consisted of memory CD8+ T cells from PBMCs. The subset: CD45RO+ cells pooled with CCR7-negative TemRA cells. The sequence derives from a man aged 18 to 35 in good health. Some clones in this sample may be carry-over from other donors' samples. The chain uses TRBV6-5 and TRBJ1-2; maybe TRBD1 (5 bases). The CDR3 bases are TGTGCCAGCAGTTATTCGGACACGAACTATGGCTACACCTTC. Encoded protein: CASSYSDTNYGYTF.